This T cell receptor (beta chain) is drawn from a study of cytomegalovirus exposure and HLA in healthy donors. Whole-study context: Later, an analysis reported that the roughly 120 validation repertoires had used the same platform as the approximately 600 first-cohort repertoires. Findings and caveats of the study: Reports showed the classifier diagnosing cytomegalovirus status with high specificity and sensitivity. Specificity for CMV antigens was confirmed in vitro for three of the CMV-associated chains. Among TCR sequences, most were rare, though some public TCRs appeared in many donors.

Turning to this clone: Its antigen is still unknown.

The method was immunoSEQ multiplex PCR; TCRdb's version includes in-frame clones alone and lacks a portion of them. There are 200,000 to 300,000 clones in the sample; around 91% occur only once, and 2.5% to 3.5% lies in the top ten. Germline V CDR1 and CDR2: MDHEN, SYDVKM. This CDR3 has 16 residues. V lost 1 base and J 1 base, leaving 13 bases between the germline ends. The clonotype comes from a woman aged 25 to 39 in good health and CMV-seronegative. The rearrangement links TRBV28 to TRBJ1-1; D ambiguous. Sequenced input: PBMCs. The CDR3 region is CASSLLWTTRNTEAFF. The CDR3 DNA sequence: TGTGCCAGCAGTTTATTATGGACGACCCGGAACACTGAAGCTTTCTTT.